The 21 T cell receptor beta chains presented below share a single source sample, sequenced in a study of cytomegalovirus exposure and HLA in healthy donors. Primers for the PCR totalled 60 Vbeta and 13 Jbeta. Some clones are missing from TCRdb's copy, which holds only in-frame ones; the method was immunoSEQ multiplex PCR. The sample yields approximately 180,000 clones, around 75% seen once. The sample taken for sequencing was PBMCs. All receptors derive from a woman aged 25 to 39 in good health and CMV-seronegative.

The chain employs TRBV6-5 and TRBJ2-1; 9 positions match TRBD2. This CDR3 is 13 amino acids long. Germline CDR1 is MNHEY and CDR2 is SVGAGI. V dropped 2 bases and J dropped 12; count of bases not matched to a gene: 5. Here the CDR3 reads CASSYTAGGWQFF. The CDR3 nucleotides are TGTGCCAGCAGTTACACAGCGGGAGGATGGCAGTTCTTC.

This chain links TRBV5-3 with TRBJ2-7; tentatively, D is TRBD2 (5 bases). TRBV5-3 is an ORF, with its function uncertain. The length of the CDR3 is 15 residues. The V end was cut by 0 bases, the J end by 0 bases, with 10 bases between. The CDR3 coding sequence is TGTGCCAGAAGCTTGGGGACTCCCAGCTCCTACGAGCAGTACTTC. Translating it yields CARSLGTPSSYEQYF.

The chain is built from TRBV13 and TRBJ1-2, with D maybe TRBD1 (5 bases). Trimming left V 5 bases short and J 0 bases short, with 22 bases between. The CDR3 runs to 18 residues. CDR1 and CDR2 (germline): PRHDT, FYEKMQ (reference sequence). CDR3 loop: CASSLRKPNRKTNYGYTF. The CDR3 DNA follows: TGTGCCAGCAGCCTACGAAAGCCCAACAGGAAAACTAACTATGGCTACACCTTC.

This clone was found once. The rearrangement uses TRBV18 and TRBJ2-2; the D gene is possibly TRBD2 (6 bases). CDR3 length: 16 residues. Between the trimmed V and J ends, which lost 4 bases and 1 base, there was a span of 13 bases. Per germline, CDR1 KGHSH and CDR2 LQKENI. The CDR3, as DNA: TGTGCCAGCTCACAAAGCGTGCGGGAGAACACCGGGGAGCTGTTTTTT. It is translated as CASSQSVRENTGELFF.

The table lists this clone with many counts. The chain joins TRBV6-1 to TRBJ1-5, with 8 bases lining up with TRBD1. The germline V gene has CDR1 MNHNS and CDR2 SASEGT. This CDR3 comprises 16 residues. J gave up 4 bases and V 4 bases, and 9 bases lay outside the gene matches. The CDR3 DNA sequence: TGTGCCAGCAGTGGCGAGGACAGGGCCCTAAATCAGCCCCAGCATTTT. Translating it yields CASSGEDRALNQPQHF.

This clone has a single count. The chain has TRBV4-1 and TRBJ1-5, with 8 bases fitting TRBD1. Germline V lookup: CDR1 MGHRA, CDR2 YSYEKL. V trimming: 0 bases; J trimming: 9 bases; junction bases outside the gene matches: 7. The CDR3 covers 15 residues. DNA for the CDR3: TGCGCCAGCAGCCAAGACCGACAGGGGTCTGGGCCCCAGCATTTT. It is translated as CASSQDRQGSGPQHF.

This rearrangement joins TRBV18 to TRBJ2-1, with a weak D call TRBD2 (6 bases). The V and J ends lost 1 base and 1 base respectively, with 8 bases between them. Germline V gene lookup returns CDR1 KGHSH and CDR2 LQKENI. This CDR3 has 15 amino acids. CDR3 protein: CASSPLAESYNEQFF. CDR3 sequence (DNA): TGTGCCAGCTCACCACTAGCGGAGTCCTACAATGAGCAGTTCTTC.

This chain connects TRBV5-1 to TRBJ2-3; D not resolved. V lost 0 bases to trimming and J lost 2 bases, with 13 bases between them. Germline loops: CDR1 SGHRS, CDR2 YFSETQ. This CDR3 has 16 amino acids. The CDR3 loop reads CASSLVGVGYTDTQYF. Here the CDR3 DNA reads TGCGCCAGCAGCTTGGTTGGTGTGGGCTACACAGATACGCAGTATTTT.

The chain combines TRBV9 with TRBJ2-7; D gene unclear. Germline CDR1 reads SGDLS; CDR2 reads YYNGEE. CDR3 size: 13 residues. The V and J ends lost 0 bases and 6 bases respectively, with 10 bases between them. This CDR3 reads CASSVVPRGEQYF. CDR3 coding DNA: TGTGCCAGCAGCGTAGTCCCCCGAGGCGAGCAGTACTTC.

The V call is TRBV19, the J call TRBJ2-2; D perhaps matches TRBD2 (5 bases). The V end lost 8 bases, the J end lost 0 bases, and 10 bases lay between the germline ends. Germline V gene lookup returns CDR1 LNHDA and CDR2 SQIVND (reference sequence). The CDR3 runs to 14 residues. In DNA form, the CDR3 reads TGTGCCAGTGGGTGGGGAGCGAACACCGGGGAGCTGTTTTTT. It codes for CASGWGANTGELFF.

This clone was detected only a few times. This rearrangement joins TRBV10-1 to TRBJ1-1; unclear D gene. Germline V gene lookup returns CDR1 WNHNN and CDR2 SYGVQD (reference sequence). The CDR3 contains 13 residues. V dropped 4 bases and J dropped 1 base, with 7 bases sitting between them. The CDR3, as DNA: TGCGCCAGCAGTGCCTCAGGGAACACTGAAGCTTTCTTT. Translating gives CASSASGNTEAFF.

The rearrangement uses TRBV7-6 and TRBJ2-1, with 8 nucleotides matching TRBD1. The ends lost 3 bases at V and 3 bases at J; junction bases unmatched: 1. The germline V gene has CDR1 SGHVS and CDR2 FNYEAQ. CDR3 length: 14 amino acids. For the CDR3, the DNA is TGTGCCAGCAGCTTCGACAGGGGCTACAATGAGCAGTTCTTC. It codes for CASSFDRGYNEQFF.

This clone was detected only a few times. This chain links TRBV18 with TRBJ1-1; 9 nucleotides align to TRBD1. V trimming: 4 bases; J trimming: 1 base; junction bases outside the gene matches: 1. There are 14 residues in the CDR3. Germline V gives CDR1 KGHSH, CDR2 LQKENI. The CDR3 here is CASSRDRENTEAFF. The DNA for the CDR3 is TGTGCCAGCTCACGGGACAGGGAGAACACTGAAGCTTTCTTT.

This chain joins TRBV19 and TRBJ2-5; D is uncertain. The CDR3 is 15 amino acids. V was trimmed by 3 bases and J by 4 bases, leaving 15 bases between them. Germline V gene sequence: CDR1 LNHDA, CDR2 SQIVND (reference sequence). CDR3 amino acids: CASSIGPQMVETQYF. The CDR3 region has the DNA TGTGCCAGTAGTATTGGGCCGCAGATGGTAGAGACCCAGTACTTC.

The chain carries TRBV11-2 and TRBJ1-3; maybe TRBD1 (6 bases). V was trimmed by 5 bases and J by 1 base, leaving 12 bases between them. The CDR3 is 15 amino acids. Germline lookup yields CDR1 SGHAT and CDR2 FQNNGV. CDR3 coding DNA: TGTGCCAGCAGCCTCGTGGGGGCATCTGGAAACACCATATATTTT. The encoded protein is CASSLVGASGNTIYF.

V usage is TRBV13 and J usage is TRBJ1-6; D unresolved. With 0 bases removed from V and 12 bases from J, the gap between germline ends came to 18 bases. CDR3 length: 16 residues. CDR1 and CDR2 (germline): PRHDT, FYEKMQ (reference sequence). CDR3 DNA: TGTGCCAGCAGCTTAGGGGGAGGTAGGCGGCATTTACCCCTCCACTTT. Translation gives CASSLGGGRRHLPLHF.

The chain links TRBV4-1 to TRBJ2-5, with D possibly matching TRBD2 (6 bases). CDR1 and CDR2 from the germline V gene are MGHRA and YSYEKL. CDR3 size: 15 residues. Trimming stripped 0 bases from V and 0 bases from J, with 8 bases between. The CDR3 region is CASSQEGRYQETQYF. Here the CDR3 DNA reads TGCGCCAGCAGCCAAGAAGGGAGGTACCAAGAGACCCAGTACTTC.

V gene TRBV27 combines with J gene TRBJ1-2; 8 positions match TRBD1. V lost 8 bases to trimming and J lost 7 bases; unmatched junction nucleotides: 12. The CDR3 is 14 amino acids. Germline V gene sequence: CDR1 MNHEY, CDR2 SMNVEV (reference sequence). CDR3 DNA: TGTGCCAGCGGGGGACAGGCGTGGATCGGTGGCTACACCTTC. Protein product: CASGGQAWIGGYTF.

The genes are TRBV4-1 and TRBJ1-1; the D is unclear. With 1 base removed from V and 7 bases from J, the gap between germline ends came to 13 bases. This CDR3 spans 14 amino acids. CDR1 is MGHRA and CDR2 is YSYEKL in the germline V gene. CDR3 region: CASSQAEGLDEAFF. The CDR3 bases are TGCGCCAGCAGCCAAGCGGAGGGATTGGATGAAGCTTTCTTT.

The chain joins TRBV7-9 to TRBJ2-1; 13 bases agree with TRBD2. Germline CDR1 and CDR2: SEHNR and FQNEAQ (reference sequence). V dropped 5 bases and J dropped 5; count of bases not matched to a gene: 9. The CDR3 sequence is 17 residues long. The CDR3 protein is CASSRGTSGAPHNEQFF. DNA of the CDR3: TGTGCCAGCAGCCGGGGGACTAGCGGGGCTCCCCACAATGAGCAGTTCTTC. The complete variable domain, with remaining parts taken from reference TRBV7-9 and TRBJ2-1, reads DTGVSQNPRHKITKRGQNVTFRCDPISEHNRLYWYRQTLGQGPEFLTYFQNEAQLEKSRLLSDRFSAERPKGSFSTLEIQRTEQGDSAMYLCASSRGTSGAPHNEQFFGPGTRLTVL.

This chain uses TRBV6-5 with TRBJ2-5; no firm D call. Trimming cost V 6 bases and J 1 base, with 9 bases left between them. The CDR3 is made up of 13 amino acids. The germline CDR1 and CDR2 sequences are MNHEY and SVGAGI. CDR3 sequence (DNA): TGTGCCAGCAGGGCCCCGGGCCAAGAGACCCAGTACTTC. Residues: CASRAPGQETQYF.